The clone carrying this T cell receptor (beta chain) has only one observation. The target antigen is unknown. This sample was included in a study of response to subunit inactivated influenza vaccine. Study-wide points: Seasonal influenza vaccination, on each occasion, was suggested by the authors to recruit few new T cells.

MiXCR, applied by TCRdb to the RT-PCR reads, yields one record per CDR3 protein. The profile shows about 700,000 distinct CDR3 sequences, roughly 14% of them singletons. The CDR3 consists of 15 residues. Germline values: CDR1 DFQATT, CDR2 SNEGSKA (reference sequence). The V gene lost 5 bases and the J gene lost 8 bases, with 22 bases spanning the gap. This TCR came from a man over 45 who received an inactivated influenza vaccine. The input for sequencing was PBMCs from blood, taken around 15 days before vaccination. The V call is TRBV20-1, the J call TRBJ2-4; possibly TRBD1 or TRBD2 for D (5 bases each). CDR3 in amino acids: CSAAPGTEKSDIQYF. DNA for the CDR3: TGCAGTGCTGCCCCCGGGACGGAAAAGAGTGACATTCAGTACTTC.